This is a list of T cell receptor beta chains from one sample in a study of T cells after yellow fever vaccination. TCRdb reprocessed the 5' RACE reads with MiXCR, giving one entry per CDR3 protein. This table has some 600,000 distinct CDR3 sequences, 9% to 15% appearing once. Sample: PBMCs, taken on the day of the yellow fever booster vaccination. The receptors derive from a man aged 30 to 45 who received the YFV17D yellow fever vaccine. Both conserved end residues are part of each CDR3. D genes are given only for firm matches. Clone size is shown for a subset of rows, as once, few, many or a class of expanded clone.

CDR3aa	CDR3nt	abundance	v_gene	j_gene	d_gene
CASSSDRADTQYF	TGCGCCAGCAGCAGTGACCGGGCAGATACGCAGTATTTT	NA	TRBV5-1	TRBJ2-3	NA
CASSRTQGNIQYF	TGTGCCAGCAGCCGCACCCAGGGAAACATTCAGTACTTC	many	TRBV7-6	TRBJ2-4	NA
CASSPDRPRKFF	TGCGCCAGCAGCCCAGACAGGCCCCGTAAGTTCTTC	many	TRBV5-1	TRBJ2-1	NA
CSVEGLAGTGELFF	TGCAGCGTTGAGGGACTAGCGGGAACCGGGGAGCTGTTTTTT	few	TRBV29-1	TRBJ2-2	TRBD2
CASTEPVGTDTQYF	TGTGCCAGCACCGAACCCGTTGGGACAGATACGCAGTATTTT	few	TRBV28	TRBJ2-3	NA
CASSPSGPTGELFF	TGCGCCAGCAGCCCTAGCGGACCGACCGGGGAGCTGTTTTTT	few	TRBV5-1	TRBJ2-2	TRBD2
CASSLTVPGNTEAFF	TGCGCCAGCAGCTTGACAGTTCCGGGGAACACTGAAGCTTTCTTT	few	TRBV5-1	TRBJ1-1	NA
CASRTQGIGSYEQYF	TGTGCCAGTAGGACACAGGGGATCGGTTCCTACGAGCAGTACTTC	NA	TRBV19	TRBJ2-7	TRBD1
CASSQDSGAGETQYF	TGCGCCAGCAGCCAAGATTCGGGGGCAGGAGAGACCCAGTACTTC	few	TRBV4-3	TRBJ2-5	NA
CSASDLAASSYNEQFF	TGCAGTGCTAGTGACCTAGCGGCGAGCTCCTACAATGAGCAGTTCTTC	NA	TRBV20-1	TRBJ2-1	TRBD2
CASSLRGDSYNEQFF	TGTGCCAGCAGCTTACGGGGGGACTCCTACAATGAGCAGTTCTTC	few	TRBV7-3	TRBJ2-1	TRBD2
CASTFGSRETQYF	TGTGCCAGCACTTTCGGGTCTCGGGAGACCCAGTACTTC	NA	TRBV25-1	TRBJ2-5	NA
CASGTRDGGNEQYF	TGTGCCAGCGGGACCCGGGACGGTGGAAACGAGCAGTACTTC	NA	TRBV7-2	TRBJ2-7	NA
CASSARTGNEAFF	TGTGCCAGCAGTGCCCGTACAGGGAACGAAGCTTTCTTT	NA	TRBV27	TRBJ1-1	NA
CASSSRGHFGGSTDTQYF	TGTGCCAGCAGCTCCAGGGGCCACTTTGGGGGGAGCACAGATACGCAGTATTTT	NA	TRBV11-2	TRBJ2-3	NA
CSAPSRQRTSGKYNEQFF	TGCAGTGCCCCCAGCCGACAGAGGACTAGCGGGAAATACAATGAGCAGTTCTTC	few	TRBV20-1	TRBJ2-1	TRBD2
CASSIRLAGKVTNEQFF	TGCGCCAGCAGCATCCGACTAGCGGGAAAGGTAACAAATGAGCAGTTCTTC	few	TRBV4-3	TRBJ2-1	TRBD2